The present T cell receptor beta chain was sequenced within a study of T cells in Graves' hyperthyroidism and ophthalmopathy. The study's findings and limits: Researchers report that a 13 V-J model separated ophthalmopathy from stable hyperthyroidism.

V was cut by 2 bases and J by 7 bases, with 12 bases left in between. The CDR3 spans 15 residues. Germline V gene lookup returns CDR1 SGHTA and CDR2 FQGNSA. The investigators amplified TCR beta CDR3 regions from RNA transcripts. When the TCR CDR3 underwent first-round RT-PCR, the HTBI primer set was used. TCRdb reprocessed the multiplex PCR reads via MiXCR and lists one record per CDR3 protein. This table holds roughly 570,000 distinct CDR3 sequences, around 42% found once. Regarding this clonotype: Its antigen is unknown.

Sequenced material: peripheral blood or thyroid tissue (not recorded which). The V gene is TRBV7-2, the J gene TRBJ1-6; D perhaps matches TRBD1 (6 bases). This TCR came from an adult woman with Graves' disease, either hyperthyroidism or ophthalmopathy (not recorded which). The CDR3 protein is CASSLYRADNSPLHF. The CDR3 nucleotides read TGTGCCAGCAGCTTATACAGGGCTGACAATTCACCCCTCCACTTT.